These T cell receptor beta chains were read from a single sample in a study of blood T cell repertoires in COVID-19. Profiled with immunoSEQ multiplex PCR; TCRdb holds only in-frame clones, not every one. The sample yields about 71,000 clones, roughly four fifths seen once. Sequenced: peripheral blood. Source of these receptors: a woman at least 80 years old with active or convalescent COVID-19. CDR3s include the opening cysteine and the closing phenylalanine or tryptophan. The D gene is left open where the match is weak. Expanded clones are given a class, and other clones once, few, many or no size at all.

d_call j_call v_call clone_size cdr3_nt cdr3_aa
TRBD1 TRBJ1-2 TRBV9 NA TGTGCCAGCAGCCGGGAGCCGACAGGGAGATACGGCTACACCTTC CASSREPTGRYGYTF
NA TRBJ1-1 TRBV6-5 NA TGTGCCAGCAGAAGGACAGAATACACTGAAGCTTTCTTT CASRRTEYTEAFF
TRBD1 TRBJ2-5 TRBV2 once TGTGCCAGCAGTGCGACAGGGGACCGAGAGACCCAGTACTTC CASSATGDRETQYF
TRBD1 TRBJ1-6 TRBV6-5 NA TGTGCCAGCAGTAGGGACAGTCTCTATAATTCACCCCTCCACTTT CASSRDSLYNSPLHF
NA TRBJ2-3 TRBV6-5 few TGTGCCAGCAGACAGGGCCGAGGGAAAGATACGCAGTATTTT CASRQGRGKDTQYF
TRBD1 TRBJ1-1 TRBV7-9 NA TGTGCCAGCAGCTTAATCCGGCAGGGGGTAACTAGCACTGAAGCTTTCTTT CASSLIRQGVTSTEAFF
TRBD1 TRBJ1-1 TRBV5-6 NA TGTGCCAGCAGTTTTTCCGACAGGGCGAACACTGAAGCTTTCTTT CASSFSDRANTEAFF
TRBD1 TRBJ1-2 TRBV7-2 NA TGTGCCAGCAGACGGGACAGGGGGGCGAACTATGGCTACACCTTC CASRRDRGANYGYTF
NA TRBJ1-2 TRBV12-3/TRBV12-4 NA TGTGCCAGCAGCACCGGGGGGACGGGCTACACCTTC CASSTGGTGYTF
TRBD1 TRBJ2-5 TRBV28 NA TGTGCCAGCAGTTCCTACAGGGGGCTGGAGACCCAGTACTTC CASSSYRGLETQYF
TRBD2 TRBJ2-5 TRBV28 once TGTGCCAGCAGTTTAGCGGGGGGCCAAGAGACCCAGTACTTC CASSLAGGQETQYF